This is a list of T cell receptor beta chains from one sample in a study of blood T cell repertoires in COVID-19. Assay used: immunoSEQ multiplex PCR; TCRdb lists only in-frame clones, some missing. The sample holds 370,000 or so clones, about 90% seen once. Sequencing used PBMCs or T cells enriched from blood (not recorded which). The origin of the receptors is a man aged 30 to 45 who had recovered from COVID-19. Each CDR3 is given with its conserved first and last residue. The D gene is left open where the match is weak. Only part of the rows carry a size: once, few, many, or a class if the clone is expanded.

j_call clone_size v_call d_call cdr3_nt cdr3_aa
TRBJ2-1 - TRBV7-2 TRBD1 TGTGCCAGCAGCTTAAGCCAGGGGGCGAATGAGCAGTTCTTC CASSLSQGANEQFF
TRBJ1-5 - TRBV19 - TGTGCCAGTAGCCCAACAGGGCTTTGGAGCAATCAGCCCCAGCATTTT CASSPTGLWSNQPQHF
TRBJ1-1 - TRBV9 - TGTGCCAGCAGCGTAGCTCCAGGAAATGGAAACACTGAAGCTTTCTTT CASSVAPGNGNTEAFF
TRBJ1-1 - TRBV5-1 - TGCGCCAGCAGCTTTGGCGGCTTGAACACTGAAGCTTTCTTT CASSFGGLNTEAFF
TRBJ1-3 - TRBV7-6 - TGTGCCAGCAGTCCCTCTCAGGGTGCCTTTCTCTCTGGAAACACCATATATTTT CASSPSQGAFLSGNTIYF
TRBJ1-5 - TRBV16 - TGTGCCAGCAGCCAACAGGGAAGCAATCAGCCCCAGCATTTT CASSQQGSNQPQHF
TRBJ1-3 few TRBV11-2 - TGTGCCAGCAGCTCCCGGGGGGTTTTCTCTGGAAACACCATATATTTT CASSSRGVFSGNTIYF
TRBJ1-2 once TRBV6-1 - TGTGCCAGCAGTGAAGTGAACTACAGGGCTAACTATGGCTACACCTTC CASSEVNYRANYGYTF
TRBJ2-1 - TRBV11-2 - TGTGCCAGCCGATGGCGGGGTAACGATGAGCAGTTCTTC CASRWRGNDEQFF
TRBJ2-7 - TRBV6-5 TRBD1 TGTGCCAGCAGTATAGACAGGGGGGAAACGTACGAGCAGTACTTC CASSIDRGETYEQYF
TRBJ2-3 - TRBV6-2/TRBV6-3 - TGTGCCAGCAGTTTTAGCGAGGATACGCAGTATTTT CASSFSEDTQYF
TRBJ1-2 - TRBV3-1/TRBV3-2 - TGTGCCAGCAGCCAAGATCCCGAGTTCTATGGCTACACCTTC CASSQDPEFYGYTF
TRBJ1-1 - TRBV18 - TGTGCCAGCTCACCCGTACAGGCGAACACTGAAGCTTTCTTT CASSPVQANTEAFF
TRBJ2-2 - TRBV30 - TGTGCCTGGAGTGCCGGGTGGGACACCGGGGAGCTGTTTTTT CAWSAGWDTGELFF
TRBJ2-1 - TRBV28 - TGTGCCAGCAGTTTATCCAGGGTCCACAATGAGCAGTTCTTC CASSLSRVHNEQFF
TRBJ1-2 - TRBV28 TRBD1 TGTGCCAGCAGTTTAGGGGGGGGACAGGGCTCCTATGGCTACACCTTC CASSLGGGQGSYGYTF
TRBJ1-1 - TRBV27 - TGTGCCAGCAGTTCTTCTATTGTTGACACTGAAGCTTTCTTT CASSSSIVDTEAFF
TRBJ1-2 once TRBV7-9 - TGTGCCAGCAGCTCCTACCCCCAGGGAATCTATGGCTACACCTTC CASSSYPQGIYGYTF
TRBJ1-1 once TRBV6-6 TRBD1 TGTGCCAGCACCATACAGGGGGCTGAAGCTTTCTTT CASTIQGAEAFF
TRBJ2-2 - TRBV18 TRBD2 TGTGCCAGCTCACCATATGCTAGCGGGGCAAATACCGGGGAGCTGTTTTTT CASSPYASGANTGELFF
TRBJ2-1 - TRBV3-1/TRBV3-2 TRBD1 TGTGCCAGCAGCCAAGGGCTGGGACAGGGATCCTACAATGAGCAGTTCTTC CASSQGLGQGSYNEQFF
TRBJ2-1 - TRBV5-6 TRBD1 TGTGCCAGCAGCTTGTACAGGGGAAATGAGCAGTTCTTC CASSLYRGNEQFF
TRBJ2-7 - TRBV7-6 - TGTGCCAGCAGCTTAGCCGGCAGGGAAGCGCCCTACGAGCAGTACTTC CASSLAGREAPYEQYF
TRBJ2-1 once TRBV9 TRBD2 TGTGCCAGCAGCCTACTAGCGGGGGGGCAGAATGAGCAGTTCTTC CASSLLAGGQNEQFF
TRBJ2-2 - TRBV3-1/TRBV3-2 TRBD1 TGTGCCAGCAGCCCCAGGACAGGGGAGAACAGGGAGCTGTTTTTT CASSPRTGENRELFF
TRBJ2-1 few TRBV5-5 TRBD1 TGTGCCAGCAGCTTCTCGGGACAGGGTTACAATGAGCAGTTCTTC CASSFSGQGYNEQFF
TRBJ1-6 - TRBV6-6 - TGTGCCAGCAGTCCCCACAGGGAGAGCTCCTATAATTCACCCCTCCACTTT CASSPHRESSYNSPLHF
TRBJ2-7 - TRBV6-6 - TGTGCCAGCAGTTACTCGGGCAGCTCCTACGAGCAGTACTTC CASSYSGSSYEQYF
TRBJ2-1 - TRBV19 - TGTGCCAGTAGTATAGATGTCGGGGGCTCCTACAATGAGCAGTTCTTC CASSIDVGGSYNEQFF
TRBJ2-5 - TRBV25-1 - TGTGCCAGCAGTGAATTCCGGACGGGGCAAGAGACCCAGTACTTC CASSEFRTGQETQYF
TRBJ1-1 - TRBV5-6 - TGTGCCAGCAGCGCGCGTAGGACACTTAACACTGAAGCTTTCTTT CASSARRTLNTEAFF